The 6 T cell receptor beta chains below all came from one sample that was sequenced in a study of a mutant IDH1 vaccine in newly diagnosed glioma. Assay used: immunoSEQ multiplex PCR; TCRdb lists only in-frame clones, some missing. The repertoire consists of roughly 56,000 clones, with around three quarters occurring once and the leading ten covering 4.9%. The antigens for these receptors are not known. Time point defined: week 47, end of study. Doses of 300 ug of mutant IDH1 20-mer peptide were given with topical imiquimod. Sequencing was performed on PBMCs, taken from a glioma patient whose treatment included an IDH1 peptide vaccine. The origin of the receptors is a woman aged 40 to 50 with glioma. Some clones in this sample may be carry-over from other donors' samples.

Only a few counts were recorded for this clone. DNA for the CDR3: TGTGCCATCAGCCGGGACTCGACAGGGGAAAAACTGTTTTTT. Translating gives CAISRDSTGEKLFF. The J gene is TRBJ1-4, the V gene TRBV10-3; 7 bases line up with TRBD1. Germline CDR1 is ENHRY and CDR2 is SYGVKD. J was trimmed by 8 bases and V by 6 bases; bases with no gene match: 9. This CDR3 contains 14 residues.

This clone was seen a few times. Relative to the germline gene, one junction end is altered; a read error may explain this. CDR3 DNA sequence: TGTGCTAGCAGCTTAGCGCGACAGGGAGACACTGAAGCTTTCTTT. It is translated as CASSLARQGDTEAFF. The V and J genes are TRBV7-7 and TRBJ1-1; TRBD1 matches 7 bases. This CDR3 spans 15 amino acids. Germline CDR1 reads SSHAT; CDR2 reads FNYEAQ (reference sequence).

The rearrangement joins TRBV2 to TRBJ2-1; 7 nucleotides match TRBD2. V was clipped by 10 bases and J by 5 bases; unmatched bases: 5. Looked up from germline, CDR1 is SNHLY and CDR2 is FYNNEI. The length of the CDR3 is 12 residues. This CDR3 is CATEGLHNEQFF. The CDR3 DNA sequence: TGTGCCACCGAGGGACTACACAATGAGCAGTTCTTC.

V usage is TRBV18 and J usage is TRBJ1-5; no definite D call. This CDR3 is built from 15 residues. Trimming took 5 bases from V and 0 from J, leaving 11 bases between them. CDR1 and CDR2 (germline): KGHSH, LQKENI. CDR3 region: CASSSEPYSNQPQHF. The CDR3 bases are TGTGCCAGCTCATCAGAGCCGTATAGCAATCAGCCCCAGCATTTT.

The chain carries TRBV5-4 and TRBJ2-7; D remains unclear. The CDR3 is 14 amino acids. Germline loops: CDR1 SGHNT, CDR2 YYREEE (reference sequence). Trimming cost V 2 bases and J 0 bases, with 9 bases left between them. The CDR3 nucleotides are TGTGCCAGCAGCTTAGGGCCAAACTCCTACGAGCAGTACTTC. This encodes CASSLGPNSYEQYF.

The V and J genes are TRBV5-1 and TRBJ1-5; 9 bases line up with TRBD1. V shed 4 bases and J 4 bases; nucleotides not matched to a gene: 3. This CDR3 spans 14 amino acids. The germline V gene encodes CDR1 SGHRS and CDR2 YFSETQ. The DNA of the CDR3 is TGCGCCAGCAGCCCGGGACAGGGAAATCAGCCCCAGCATTTT. Translated, it gives CASSPGQGNQPQHF.